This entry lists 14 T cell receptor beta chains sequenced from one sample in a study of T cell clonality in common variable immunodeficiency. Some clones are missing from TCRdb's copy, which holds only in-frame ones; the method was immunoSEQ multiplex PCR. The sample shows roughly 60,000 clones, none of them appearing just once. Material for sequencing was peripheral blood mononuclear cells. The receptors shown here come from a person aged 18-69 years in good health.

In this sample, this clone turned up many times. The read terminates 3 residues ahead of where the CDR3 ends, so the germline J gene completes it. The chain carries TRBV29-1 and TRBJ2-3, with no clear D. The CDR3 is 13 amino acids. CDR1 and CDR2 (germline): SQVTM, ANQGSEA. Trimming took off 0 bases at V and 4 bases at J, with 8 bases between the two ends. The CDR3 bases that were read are TGCAGCGTTGAAGATCTCGGGTCAGATACG. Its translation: CSVEDLGSDT. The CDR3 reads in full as CSVEDLGSDTQYF.

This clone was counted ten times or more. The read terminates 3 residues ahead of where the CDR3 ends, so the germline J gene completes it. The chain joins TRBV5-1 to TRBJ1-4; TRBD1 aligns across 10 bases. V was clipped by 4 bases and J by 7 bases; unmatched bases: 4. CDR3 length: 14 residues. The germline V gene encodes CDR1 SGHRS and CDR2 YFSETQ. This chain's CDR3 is CASSPGTGAEKLFF. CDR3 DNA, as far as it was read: TGCGCCAGCAGCCCGGGGACAGGGGCTGAAAAA. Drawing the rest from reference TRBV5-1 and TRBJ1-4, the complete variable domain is KAGVTQTPRYLIKTRGQQVTLSCSPISGHRSVSWYQQTPGQGLQFLFEYFSETQRNKGNFPGRFSGRQFSNSRSEMNVSTLELGDSALYLCASSPGTGAEKLFFGSGTQLSVL.

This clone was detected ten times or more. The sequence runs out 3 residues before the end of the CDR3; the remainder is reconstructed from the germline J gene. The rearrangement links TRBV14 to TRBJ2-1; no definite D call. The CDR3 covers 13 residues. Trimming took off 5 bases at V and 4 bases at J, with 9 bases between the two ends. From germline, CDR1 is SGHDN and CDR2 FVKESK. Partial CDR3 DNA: TGTGCCAGCAGCTTTTACGGTTACAATGAG. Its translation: CASSFYGYNE. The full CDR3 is CASSFYGYNEQFF.

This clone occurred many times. CDR3 region: CASRSRDSRRSTEAFF. Incomplete CDR3 DNA: TGTGCCAGCAGGTCCCGGGACAGTAGGCGTAGCACTGAA. V gene TRBV6-4 combines with J gene TRBJ1-1; 7 bases match TRBD1. The CDR3 end is not reached by the read, which stops 3 residues before it; the germline J gene fills it in. This CDR3 has 16 amino acids. Germline assignment: CDR1 MRHNA and CDR2 SNTAGT. Trimming took 6 bases from V and 4 from J; bases not matched to a gene: 14.

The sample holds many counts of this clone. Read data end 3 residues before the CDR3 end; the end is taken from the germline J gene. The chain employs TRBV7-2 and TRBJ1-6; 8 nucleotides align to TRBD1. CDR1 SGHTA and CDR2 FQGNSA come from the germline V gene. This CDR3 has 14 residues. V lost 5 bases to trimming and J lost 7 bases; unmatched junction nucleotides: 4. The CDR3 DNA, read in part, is TGTGCCAGCAGCGTGACAGGGGTGAATTCACCC. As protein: CASSVTGVNSP. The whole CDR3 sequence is CASSVTGVNSPLHF.

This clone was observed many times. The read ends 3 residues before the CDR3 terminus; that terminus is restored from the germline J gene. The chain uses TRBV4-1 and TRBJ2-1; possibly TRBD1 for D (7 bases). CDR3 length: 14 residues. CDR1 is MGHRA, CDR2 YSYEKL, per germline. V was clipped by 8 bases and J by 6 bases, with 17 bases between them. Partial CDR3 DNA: TGCGCCAGCCAAGGGGGGACAGACCTCAATGAG. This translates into CASQGGTDLNE. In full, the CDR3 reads CASQGGTDLNEQFF.

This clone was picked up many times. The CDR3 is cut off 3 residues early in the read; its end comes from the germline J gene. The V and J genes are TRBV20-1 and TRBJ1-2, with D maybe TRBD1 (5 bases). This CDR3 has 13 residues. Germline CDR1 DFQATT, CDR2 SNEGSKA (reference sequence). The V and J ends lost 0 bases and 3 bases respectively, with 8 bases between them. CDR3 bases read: TGCAGTGCTAGAGATCTCAGGGACTATGGC. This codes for CSARDLRDYG. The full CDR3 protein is CSARDLRDYGYTF.

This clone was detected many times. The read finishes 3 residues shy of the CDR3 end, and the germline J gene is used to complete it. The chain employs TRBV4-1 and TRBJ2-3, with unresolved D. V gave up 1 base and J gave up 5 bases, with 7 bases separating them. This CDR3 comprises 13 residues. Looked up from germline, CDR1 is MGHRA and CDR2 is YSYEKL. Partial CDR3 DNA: TGCGCCAGCAGCCAAGGCAGGAAAGATACG. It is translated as CASSQGRKDT. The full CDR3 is CASSQGRKDTQYF.

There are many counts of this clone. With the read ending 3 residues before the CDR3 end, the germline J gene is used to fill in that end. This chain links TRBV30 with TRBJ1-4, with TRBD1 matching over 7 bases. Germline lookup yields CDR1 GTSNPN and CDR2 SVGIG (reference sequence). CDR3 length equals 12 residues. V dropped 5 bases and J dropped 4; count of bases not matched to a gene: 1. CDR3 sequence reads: CAWGQDNEKLFF. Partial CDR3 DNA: TGTGCCTGGGGACAGGATAATGAAAAA.

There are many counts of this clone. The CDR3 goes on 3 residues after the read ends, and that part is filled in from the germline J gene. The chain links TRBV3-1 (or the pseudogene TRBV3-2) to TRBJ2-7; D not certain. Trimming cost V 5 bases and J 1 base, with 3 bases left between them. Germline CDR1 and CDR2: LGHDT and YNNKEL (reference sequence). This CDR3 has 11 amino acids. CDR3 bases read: TGTGCCAGCAGCATATCCTACGAG. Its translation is CASSISYE. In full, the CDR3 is CASSISYEQYF.

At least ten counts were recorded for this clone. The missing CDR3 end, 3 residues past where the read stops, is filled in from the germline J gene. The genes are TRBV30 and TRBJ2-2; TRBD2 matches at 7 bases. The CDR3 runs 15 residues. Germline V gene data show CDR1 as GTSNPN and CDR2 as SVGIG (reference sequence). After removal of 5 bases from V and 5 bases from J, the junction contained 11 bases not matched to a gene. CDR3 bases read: TGTGCCTGGTCGGGCGCGGGCGGGAGTACCGGGGAG. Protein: CAWSGAGGSTGE. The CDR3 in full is CAWSGAGGSTGELFF.

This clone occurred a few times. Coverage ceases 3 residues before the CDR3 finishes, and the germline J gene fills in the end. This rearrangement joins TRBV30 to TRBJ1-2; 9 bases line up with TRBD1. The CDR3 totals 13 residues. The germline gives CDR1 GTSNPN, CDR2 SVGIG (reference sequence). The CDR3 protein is CAWSEQGALDYTF. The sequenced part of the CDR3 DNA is TGTGCCTGGAGTGAACAGGGGGCGTTAGAC.

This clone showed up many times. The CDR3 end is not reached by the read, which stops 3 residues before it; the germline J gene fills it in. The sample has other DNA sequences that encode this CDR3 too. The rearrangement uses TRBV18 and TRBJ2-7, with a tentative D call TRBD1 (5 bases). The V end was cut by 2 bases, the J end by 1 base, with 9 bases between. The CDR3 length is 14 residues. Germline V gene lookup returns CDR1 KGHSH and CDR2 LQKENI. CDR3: CASSPRQGSYEQYF. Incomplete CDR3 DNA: TGTGCCAGCTCACCAAGGCAGGGATCCTACGAG.

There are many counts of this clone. CDR3 DNA (partial): TGTGCCAGCAGCTCATCCCAAGGGGGACAGGTGACCTATGGC. Its translation is CASSSSQGGQVTYG. The whole CDR3 sequence reads CASSSSQGGQVTYGYTF. The chain joins TRBV28 to TRBJ1-2; 8 bases agree with TRBD1. The DNA ends 3 residues before the CDR3 does, and the rest of the CDR3 is filled in from the germline J gene. CDR1 MDHEN and CDR2 SYDVKM come from the germline V gene. V lost 6 bases and J lost 4; bases outside the gene matches: 16. There are 17 residues in the CDR3.